What follows are 5 T cell receptor beta chains derived from one specimen sequenced in a study of blood T cells in healthy people across ages. Primers used in a second PCR of roughly 6 to 12 cycles were a sample-barcoded 5' primer and a J-beta primer mix. TCRdb re-derived calls from the 5' RACE reads in MiXCR, one entry per CDR3 protein. The sample holds under 2,000,000 distinct CDR3 sequences, around half seen once. Source material: blood. Receptors originate from a woman aged 40 to 50 in good health.

This sequence joins TRBV12-3 or TRBV12-4 and TRBJ2-1; D is undetermined. This CDR3 is built from 16 residues. V was clipped by 3 bases and J by 4 bases, with 16 bases between them. The CDR3 sequence: CASSFLSPSRYNEQFF. The CDR3 DNA reads TGTGCCAGCAGTTTCTTATCGCCTTCAAGATACAATGAGCAGTTCTTC.

The J gene is TRBJ2-7, the V gene TRBV2; perhaps TRBD1 as D (5 bases). V dropped 6 bases and J dropped 6 bases, with 15 bases sitting between them. The CDR3 loop spans 13 amino acids. Germline CDR1 reads SNHLY; CDR2 reads FYNNEI. The CDR3 bases are TGTGCCAGCAGACTGGACAAGGACACCGAGCAGTACTTC. This sequence encodes CASRLDKDTEQYF.

The V call is TRBV2, the J call TRBJ2-6; no firm D call. Deletions cut 5 bases from V and 0 bases from J, with 11 bases between. Germline assignment: CDR1 SNHLY and CDR2 FYNNEI. The CDR3 sequence is 16 residues long. DNA of the CDR3: TGTGCCAGCAGTCCCTTTGTCGGCTCTGGGGCCAACGTCCTGACTTTC. Translating it yields CASSPFVGSGANVLTF.

The chain couples TRBV28 to TRBJ2-5, with TRBD2 as a possible D gene (6 bases). The CDR3 consists of 16 residues. In germline, CDR1 is MDHEN, CDR2 SYDVKM. V dropped 10 bases and J dropped 7 bases, with 28 bases sitting between them. In DNA, the CDR3 is TGTGCCACCAGCGAAACGATGGCGGGGTCCAAGGGGACCCAGTACTTC. It specifies CATSETMAGSKGTQYF.

The rearrangement uses TRBV6-5 and TRBJ2-1, with 9 bases aligning to TRBD1. The trim removed 6 bases at V and 4 bases at J, leaving 7 bases unmatched. CDR3 length: 15 amino acids. Germline V gives CDR1 MNHEY, CDR2 SVGAGI. CDR3 DNA sequence: TGTGCCAGCAGATCCGACAGGGGGTTTTACAATGAGCAGTTCTTC. Translated, it gives CASRSDRGFYNEQFF.